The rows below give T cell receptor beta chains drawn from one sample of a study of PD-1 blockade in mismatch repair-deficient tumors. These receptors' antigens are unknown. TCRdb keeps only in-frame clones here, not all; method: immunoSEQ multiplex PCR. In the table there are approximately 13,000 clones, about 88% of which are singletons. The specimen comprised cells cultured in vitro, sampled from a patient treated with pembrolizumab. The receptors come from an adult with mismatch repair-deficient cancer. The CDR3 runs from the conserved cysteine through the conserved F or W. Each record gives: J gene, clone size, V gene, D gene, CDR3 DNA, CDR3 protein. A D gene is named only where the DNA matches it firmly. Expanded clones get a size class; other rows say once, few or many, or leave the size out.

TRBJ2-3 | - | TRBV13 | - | TGTGCCAGCAGCTCAACAGATACGCAGTATTTT | CASSSTDTQYF
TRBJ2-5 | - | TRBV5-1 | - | TGCGCCAGCAGCTTCCAGGGGAGCGAGACCCAGTACTTC | CASSFQGSETQYF
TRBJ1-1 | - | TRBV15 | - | TGTGCCACCAGCAGAGGCCACATGCTGACACCGAACACTGAAGCTTTCTTT | CATSRGHMLTPNTEAFF
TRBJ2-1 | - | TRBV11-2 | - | TGTGCCAGCAGCTTAGTAGAGTCTTACAATGAGCAGTTCTTC | CASSLVESYNEQFF
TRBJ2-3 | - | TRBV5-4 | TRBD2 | TGTGCCAGCAGCTTGGAGGGAGCGGGAAGTCCAGATACGCAGTATTTT | CASSLEGAGSPDTQYF
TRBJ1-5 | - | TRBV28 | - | TGTGCCAGCAGTCTCCTGGAGGGGAACAGGGGCAATCAGCCCCAGCATTTT | CASSLLEGNRGNQPQHF
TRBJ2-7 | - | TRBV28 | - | TGTGCCAGCAGTTCCCCAGTTGGGGGTGGGTCCTACGAGCAGTACTTC | CASSSPVGGGSYEQYF
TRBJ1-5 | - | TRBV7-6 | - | TGTGCCAGCAGTTCAGGGTATAGCAATCAGCCCCAGCATTTT | CASSSGYSNQPQHF
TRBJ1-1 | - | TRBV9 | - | TGTGCCAGCAGCGGCCTGACGTTTGAAGCTTTCTTT | CASSGLTFEAFF
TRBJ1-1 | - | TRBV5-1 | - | TGCGCCAGCAGTCCGATTGGCACTGAAGCTTTCTTT | CASSPIGTEAFF
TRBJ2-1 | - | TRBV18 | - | TGTGCCAGCTCACCGCTGACAGGAAGGGATGAGCAGTTCTTC | CASSPLTGRDEQFF
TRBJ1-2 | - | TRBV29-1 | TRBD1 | TGCAGCGTTTCACCGTTCTTACAGGGGGCCAACTATGGCTACACCTTC | CSVSPFLQGANYGYTF
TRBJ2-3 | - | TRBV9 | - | TGTGCCAGCAGTCAAAAGGGGGGGATTACAGATACGCAGTATTTT | CASSQKGGITDTQYF
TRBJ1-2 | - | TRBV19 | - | TGTGCCAGTACCAAGGGGGAGGGAAGCGGCTACACCTTC | CASTKGEGSGYTF
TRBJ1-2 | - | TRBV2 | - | TGTGCCAGTACCCCCCGCGCGGGGCGGGCTAACTATGGCTACACCTTC | CASTPRAGRANYGYTF
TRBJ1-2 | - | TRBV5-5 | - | TGTGCCAGCAGCTTGGGGACAGTCCTAGGCTATGGCTACACCTTC | CASSLGTVLGYGYTF
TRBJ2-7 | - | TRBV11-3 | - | TGTGCCAGCAGCCCCTCCGGGCCTTCCTACGAGCAGTACTTC | CASSPSGPSYEQYF
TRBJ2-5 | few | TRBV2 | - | TGTGCCAGCAGACGGAGACGTTTAGAGACCCAGTACTTC | CASRRRRLETQYF
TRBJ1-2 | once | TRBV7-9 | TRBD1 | TGTGCCAGCAGCCCAAACAGGGGGGACTATGGCTACACCTTC | CASSPNRGDYGYTF
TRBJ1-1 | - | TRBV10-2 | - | TGCGCCAGCTCCCCCCTTAACACTGAAGCTTTCTTT | CASSPLNTEAFF
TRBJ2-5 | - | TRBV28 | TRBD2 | TGTGCCAGCAGTTTAGGGGGGGTCCGTGAAGAGACCCAGTACTTC | CASSLGGVREETQYF
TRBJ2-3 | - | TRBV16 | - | TGTGCCAGCAGCCGGTCTTGGGGCGACCAACCAGAAAGCACAGATACGCAGTATTTT | CASSRSWGDQPESTDTQYF
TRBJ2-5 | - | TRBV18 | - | TGTGCCAGCTCAGACCAGTCATATGAAGAGACCCAGTACTTC | CASSDQSYEETQYF
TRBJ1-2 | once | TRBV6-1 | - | TGTGCTCACAGCGGGACGTGGGGCTATGGCTACACCTTC | CAHSGTWGYGYTF
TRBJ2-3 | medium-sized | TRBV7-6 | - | TGTGCCAGCAGCTTAGGACCTAAGGGCGGATCTTTCACAGATACGCAGTATTTT | CASSLGPKGGSFTDTQYF
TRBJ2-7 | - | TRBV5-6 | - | TGTGCCAGCAGCTTCGGGCAGGGAGTATCACAGCAGTACTTC | CASSFGQGVSQQYF
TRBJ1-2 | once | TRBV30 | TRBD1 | TGTGCCTGGAGTGTACAACAGGGGAGAGCTTCCTATGGCTACACCTTC | CAWSVQQGRASYGYTF
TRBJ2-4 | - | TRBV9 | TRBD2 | TGTGCCAGCAGCGAAATAGCGGGAGGGCCCAAAAACATTCAGTACTTC | CASSEIAGGPKNIQYF
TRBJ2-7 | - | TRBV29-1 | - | TGCAGCGTTGAGGGGCTTATAGGGAAACCCTACGAGCAGTACTTC | CSVEGLIGKPYEQYF
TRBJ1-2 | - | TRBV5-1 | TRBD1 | TGCGCCAGCACCGGTCCAAAGCAGGGACAGGATTATGGCTACACCTTC | CASTGPKQGQDYGYTF
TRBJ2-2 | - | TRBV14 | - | TGTGCCAGCAGCCCACACGCCGGGAGATTGAACACCGGGGAGCTGTTTTTT | CASSPHAGRLNTGELFF
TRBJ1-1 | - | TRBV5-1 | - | TGCGCCAGCAGCTTAACAGGGACCCCGTCGAACACTGAAGCTTTCTTT | CASSLTGTPSNTEAFF
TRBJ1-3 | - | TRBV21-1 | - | TGTGCCAGCAGCAAAAGACAGTCTTACTCTGGAAACACCATATATTTT | CASSKRQSYSGNTIYF
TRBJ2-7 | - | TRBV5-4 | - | TGTGCCAGCAGCTTCAACCGCAACTCCTACGAGCAGTACTTC | CASSFNRNSYEQYF
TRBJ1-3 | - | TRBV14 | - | TGTGCCAGCAGCCAAGGGCCCCTTGGAAACACCATATATTTT | CASSQGPLGNTIYF
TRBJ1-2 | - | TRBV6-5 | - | TGTGCCAGCAGCACCCTCCCGGGACACCCAAACTACTTC | CASSTLPGHPNYF
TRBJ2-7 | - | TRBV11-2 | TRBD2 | TGTGCCAGCAGCTTAGTAATTCGGCTAGCGGGAGGCGGAAACGAGCAGTACTTC | CASSLVIRLAGGGNEQYF
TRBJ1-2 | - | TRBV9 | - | TGTGCCAGCAGCGTAGGAGTGGGGAGGCGGGGGTCTAACTATGGCTACACCTTC | CASSVGVGRRGSNYGYTF
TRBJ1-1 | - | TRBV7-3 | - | TGTGCCAGCAGCTCCGGACAGCCGAACACTGAAGCTTTCTTT | CASSSGQPNTEAFF
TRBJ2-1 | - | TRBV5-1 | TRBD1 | TGCGCCAGCAACGAAGGGACAGGAGACCTCAATGAGCAGTTCTTC | CASNEGTGDLNEQFF
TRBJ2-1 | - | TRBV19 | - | TGTGCCAGTAGTATAGGCAGCGGGTGGTACAATGAGCAGTTCTTC | CASSIGSGWYNEQFF
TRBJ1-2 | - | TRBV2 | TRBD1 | TGTGCCAGCAAGCCAGGGGGCGGTGGCTACACCTTC | CASKPGGGGYTF
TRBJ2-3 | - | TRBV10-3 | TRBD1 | TGTGCCATCAGTGGTCCCGGGACAGCGGACATCACAGATACGCAGTATTTT | CAISGPGTADITDTQYF
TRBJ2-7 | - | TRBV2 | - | TGTGCCAGCAGTCCTCTTAGACAGGCCCCTAGCTCCTACGAGCAGTACTTC | CASSPLRQAPSSYEQYF
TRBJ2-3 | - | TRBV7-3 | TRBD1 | TGTGCCAGCAGCTTACACAGGGGGCCCACAGATACGCAGTATTTT | CASSLHRGPTDTQYF
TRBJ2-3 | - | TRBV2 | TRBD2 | TGTGCCAGCAGTGACCCCGGACTAGCGGGACTGCGCACAGATACGCAGTATTTT | CASSDPGLAGLRTDTQYF
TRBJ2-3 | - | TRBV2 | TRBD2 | TGTGCCAGCAGTGGACTAGCGAGAGGGGAAGATACGCAGTATTTT | CASSGLARGEDTQYF
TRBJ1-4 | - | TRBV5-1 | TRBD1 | TGCGCCAGCAGCTACAGGGGGCGCGGTGAAAAACTGTTTTTT | CASSYRGRGEKLFF
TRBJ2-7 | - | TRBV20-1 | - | TGCAGTGCCTATTCCTACGAGCAGTACTTC | CSAYSYEQYF
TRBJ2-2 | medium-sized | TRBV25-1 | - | TGTGCCAGTCGGGAGTTTATTGGGGAGCTGTTTTTT | CASREFIGELFF
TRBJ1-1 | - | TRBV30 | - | TGTGCCTGGAGTGTAGGCTCGGGGACTGAAGCTTTCTTT | CAWSVGSGTEAFF